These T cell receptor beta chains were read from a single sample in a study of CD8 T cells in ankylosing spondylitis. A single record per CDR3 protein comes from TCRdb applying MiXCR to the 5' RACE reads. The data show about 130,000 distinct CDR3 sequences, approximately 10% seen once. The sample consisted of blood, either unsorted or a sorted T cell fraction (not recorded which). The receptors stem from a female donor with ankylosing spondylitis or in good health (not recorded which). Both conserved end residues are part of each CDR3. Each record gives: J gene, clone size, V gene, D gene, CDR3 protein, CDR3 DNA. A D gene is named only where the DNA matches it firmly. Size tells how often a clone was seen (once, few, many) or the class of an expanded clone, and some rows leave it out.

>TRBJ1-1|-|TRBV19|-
CTSSIIGGTEAFF
TGTACCAGTAGTATAATAGGGGGCACTGAAGCTTTCTTT
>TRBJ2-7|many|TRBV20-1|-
CSARDRVDEQYF
TGCAGTGCTAGAGATCGGGTCGACGAGCAGTACTTC
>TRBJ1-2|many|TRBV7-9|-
CASSLDRGYGYTF
TGTGCCAGCAGCTTAGACCGTGGGTATGGCTACACCTTC
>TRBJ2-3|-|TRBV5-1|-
CASSLAPLSTDTQYF
TGCGCCAGCAGCTTGGCCCCGCTTAGCACAGATACGCAGTATTTT
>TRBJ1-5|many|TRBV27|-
CASSFSGNSNQPQHF
TGTGCCAGCAGTTTTTCCGGGAATAGCAATCAGCCCCAGCATTTT
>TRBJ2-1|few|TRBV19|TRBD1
CASSVTGTPLHEQFF
TGTGCCAGTAGTGTGACAGGGACCCCTTTGCATGAGCAGTTCTTC
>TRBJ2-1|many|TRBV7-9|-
CASVRGDEQFF
TGTGCCAGCGTTAGGGGGGATGAGCAGTTCTTC
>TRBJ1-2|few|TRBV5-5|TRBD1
CASSRGQGVQYGYTF
TGTGCCAGCAGCCGAGGACAGGGGGTCCAGTATGGCTACACCTTC
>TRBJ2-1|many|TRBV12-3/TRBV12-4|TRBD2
CASSFGTSGRVRNEQFF
TGTGCCAGCAGTTTTGGGACTAGCGGGAGGGTCCGTAATGAGCAGTTCTTC
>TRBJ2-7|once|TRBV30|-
CAWSVQSEQYF
TGTGCCTGGAGTGTACAGAGCGAGCAGTACTTC
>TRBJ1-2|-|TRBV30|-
CAWILLGGANYGYTF
TGTGCCTGGATACTTCTGGGGGGGGCGAACTATGGCTACACCTTC
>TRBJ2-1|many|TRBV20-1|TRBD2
CSARDYWSGSSYNEQFF
TGCAGTGCTAGAGATTACTGGAGCGGGAGCTCCTACAATGAGCAGTTCTTC
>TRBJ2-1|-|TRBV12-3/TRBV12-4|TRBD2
CASISAGLGSNEQFF
TGTGCCAGCATCTCCGCCGGACTAGGAAGCAATGAGCAGTTCTTC
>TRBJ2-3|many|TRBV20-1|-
CSALPPKDTQYF
TGCAGTGCTCTCCCCCCTAAAGATACGCAGTATTTT
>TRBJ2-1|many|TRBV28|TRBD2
CASSLVGLAFNEQFF
TGTGCCAGCAGTTTAGTGGGACTAGCCTTCAATGAGCAGTTCTTC
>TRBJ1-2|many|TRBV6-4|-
CADVGGRGYGYTF
TGTGCCGATGTGGGGGGCAGGGGTTATGGCTACACCTTC
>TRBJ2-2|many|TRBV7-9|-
CASSLKVDGELFF
TGTGCCAGCAGCTTAAAGGTGGACGGGGAGCTGTTTTTT